These 18 T cell receptor beta chains originate from one sample sequenced in a study of tumor-infiltrating lymphocytes in primary liver carcinoma. Germline DNA was also extracted, and blood RNA derived from unsorted whole blood. Priming with a constant-region primer yielded TCR beta cDNA from 450 to 550 ng total RNA. Three rounds of nested multiplex PCR with slightly modified ARM-PCR produced TCR beta libraries. Each of the first two PCR rounds ran roughly 9 cycles with TRBV1-TRBV30 forward and C-beta reverse primers. One entry per CDR3 protein results from TCRdb running MiXCR on the multiplex PCR reads. The data hold approximately 310,000 distinct CDR3 sequences, with more than 55% observed a single time. Sequencing was carried out using peripheral blood. Source of these receptors: a man aged 40-49 years with primary liver carcinoma and hepatitis B virus infection.

Points on this clonotype: One end of the junction is discordant with germline, which a read error may explain. V gene TRBV28 combines with J gene TRBJ2-1, with 7 nucleotides matching TRBD2. This CDR3 has 16 amino acids. The germline gives CDR1 MDHEN, CDR2 SYDVKM. The CDR3 DNA reads as TGTGCCAGCAGTCCCCTGACTAGCCGTACGGTCGGTGAGCAGCTCTTC. It yields the protein CASSPLTSRTVGEQLF.

Details on this clonotype: Sequence at one end of the junction differs from germline and may be a read error. This chain links TRBV24-1 with TRBJ2-5, with TRBD2 as a possible D gene (5 bases). The CDR3 spans 13 residues. The germline V gene has CDR1 KGHDR and CDR2 SFDVKD. CDR3 sequence: CVTSPRGWETQYF. In DNA, the CDR3 is TGTGTCACCAGTCCCCGGGGATGGGAGACCCAGTACTTC.

About this clonotype: A read error may explain this, as a much larger clone is one base away. This sequence joins TRBV10-3 and TRBJ2-1; possibly TRBD1 for D (6 bases). The CDR3 is 14 residues long. CDR1 and CDR2 (germline): ENHRY, SYGVKD. The DNA of the CDR3 is TGTGCCATCAGTGGGGACAACTCCCACAATGAGCAGTTCTTC. Its protein is CAISGDNSHNEQFF.

The rearrangement joins TRBV28 to TRBJ2-5, with a weak D call TRBD2 (6 bases). Trimming took off 7 bases at V and 5 bases at J, with 17 bases between the two ends. This CDR3 has 14 amino acids. Germline-derived CDR1 and CDR2 are MDHEN and SYDVKM. In DNA form, the CDR3 reads TGTGCCAGCACCTCGGGACTGGTTGGGGAGACCCAGTACTTC. Protein sequence: CASTSGLVGETQYF. The full variable domain, completed using reference TRBV28 and TRBJ2-5, is DVKVTQSSRYLVKRTGEKVFLECVQDMDHENMFWYRQDPGLGLRLIYFSYDVKMKEKGDIPEGYSVSREKKERFSLILESASTNQTSMYLCASTSGLVGETQYFGPGTRLLVL.

At least ten counts were recorded for this clonotype. The genes are TRBV29-1 and TRBJ1-2, with 9 bases lining up with TRBD1. Germline CDR1 and CDR2: SQVTM and ANQGSEA. V trimming: 6 bases; J trimming: 7 bases; junction bases outside the gene matches: 15. The CDR3 consists of 15 residues. The CDR3 region has the DNA TGCAGCGTGGCCCCCGGGACAGGGTTATTCGGTGGCTACACCTTC. Amino acids: CSVAPGTGLFGGYTF.

The chain uses TRBV11-2 and TRBJ2-4; D call uncertain. CDR3 length: 14 amino acids. V was shortened by 6 bases and J by 8 bases, with 17 bases between the two germline ends. Germline assignment: CDR1 SGHAT and CDR2 FQNNGV. The CDR3 DNA follows: TGTGCCAGCAGTTGGAGTGGGGATGGGGACATTCAGTACTTC. This translates into CASSWSGDGDIQYF. The whole variable domain, remainder taken from reference TRBV11-2 and TRBJ2-4, is EAGVAQSPRYKIIEKRQSVAFWCNPISGHATLYWYQQILGQGPKLLIQFQNNGVVDDSQLPKDRFSAERLKGVDSTLKIQPAKLEDSAVYLCASSWSGDGDIQYFGAGTRLSVL.

Regarding this clonotype: A junction boundary mismatches the germline segment, possibly from a read error. The chain recombines TRBV11-1 with TRBJ1-1, with 8 bases fitting TRBD1. The CDR3 sequence is 15 residues long. CDR1 and CDR2 from the germline V gene are SGHAT and FQDESV (reference sequence). In nucleotides, the CDR3 is TGTGCTAGCAGCTTAGCGCAGGGGGCGAATGCTGAAGCTTTCTTT. It yields the protein CASSLAQGANAEAFF.

The gene calls are TRBV7-9 and TRBJ2-6; D gene unclear. V gave up 7 bases and J gave up 0 bases, with 16 bases separating them. Germline V gene sequence: CDR1 SEHNR, CDR2 FQNEAQ (reference sequence). The length of the CDR3 is 17 residues. The CDR3 loop is CASTLDPKSSGANVLTF. CDR3 DNA: TGTGCCAGCACCCTGGACCCAAAGAGCTCTGGGGCCAACGTCCTGACTTTC.

A word on this clonotype: A much larger clone is a single base away; this may be a read error. The chain couples TRBV5-6 to TRBJ2-7; D call uncertain. CDR1 is SGHDT, CDR2 YYEEEE, per germline. The CDR3 has 12 amino acids. In DNA, the CDR3 is TGTGCCAGCGGCTTGGATACCTACGAGCAGTACTTC. Protein: CASGLDTYEQYF.

This clonotype was seen more than once but under ten times. The CDR3 bases are TGTGCCAGCAGTTTATCCTGGGGAATGGGCTCCTACAATGAGCAGTTCTTC. Protein sequence: CASSLSWGMGSYNEQFF. The rearrangement links TRBV12-3 or TRBV12-4 to TRBJ2-1, with D hard to call. V dropped 2 bases and J dropped 0 bases, with 14 bases sitting between them. The CDR3 is 17 residues long.

On this clonotype: Germline and junction disagree at one end, which may indicate a read error. The chain uses TRBV6-1 and TRBJ2-3; TRBD2 agrees at 13 bases. Germline values: CDR1 MNHNS, CDR2 SASEGT. This CDR3 region has 16 residues. The CDR3 region is CTSSEGTSGNTDTQYF. The CDR3 nucleotides read TGTACCAGCAGTGAAGGGACTAGCGGGAACACAGATACGCAGTATTTT.

This clonotype was seen repeatedly, ten times or more. The V and J genes are TRBV29-1 and TRBJ2-6, with 7 bases fitting TRBD1. The V and J ends lost 6 bases and 2 bases, in that order; junction bases with no gene match: 4. CDR1 is SQVTM, CDR2 ANQGSEA, per germline. The length of the CDR3 is 14 residues. The CDR3: CSVNTGAGANVLTF. The CDR3 DNA reads as TGCAGCGTAAATACAGGGGCTGGGGCCAACGTCCTGACTTTC.

The V gene is TRBV30, the J gene TRBJ2-2; D is ambiguous. CDR3 length: 13 residues. V was shortened by 3 bases and J by 0 bases, with 5 bases between the two germline ends. Looked up from germline, CDR1 is GTSNPN and CDR2 is SVGIG (reference sequence). CDR3: CAWSATNTGELFF. The CDR3 DNA sequence: TGTGCCTGGAGCGCTACGAACACCGGGGAGCTGTTTTTT.

This clonotype was counted a few times. A much larger clone is a single base away; this may be a read error. This chain joins TRBV6-5 and TRBJ1-2; tentatively, D is TRBD1 (5 bases). Germline V gene lookup returns CDR1 MNHEY and CDR2 SVGAGI. Trimming shortened V by 0 bases and J by 8 bases, and 19 bases separated the two germline ends. The CDR3 runs 16 residues. CDR3 residues: CASSYSTEATQGGYTF. Here the CDR3 DNA reads TGTGCCAGCAGTTACTCGACAGAGGCCACCCAGGGCGGCTACACCTTC.

Concerning this clonotype itself: Sequence at one end of the junction differs from germline and may be a read error. CDR3 in DNA: TGTGCCAGCAGTTACTCGGGAGGCACAGATACGCGGTATTTT. It yields the protein CASSYSGGTDTRYF. The rearrangement joins TRBV6-5 to TRBJ2-3; maybe TRBD2 (6 bases). The V gene's germline CDR1 is MNHEY and CDR2 SVGAGI. The CDR3 length is 14 residues.

With regard to this clonotype: At one end, the junction sequence differs from germline, possibly due to a read error. The chain uses TRBV29-1 and TRBJ1-2; no clear D. The CDR3 runs 13 residues. Germline-derived CDR1 and CDR2 are SQVTM and ANQGSEA. The CDR3 nucleotides read TGCAGCGTCTATTCTTACAACGACCATGGGTACACCTTC. This sequence encodes CSVYSYNDHGYTF.

J is TRBJ2-1 and V is TRBV7-9; 11 bases match TRBD2. With V trimmed by 1 base and J by 10 bases, 6 bases remained unmatched. The CDR3 extends over 15 amino acids. Germline V gene sequence: CDR1 SEHNR, CDR2 FQNEAQ (reference sequence). CDR3 in DNA: TGTGCCAGCAGCTTAGTAGCGGGAGGGCCGAACGAGCAGTTCTTC. This codes for CASSLVAGGPNEQFF.

The CDR3 here is CASSSADRVFTNEQYF. The CDR3 DNA reads as TGTGCCAGCAGCTCAGCCGACAGGGTGTTCACCAACGAGCAGTACTTC. The chain combines TRBV13 with TRBJ2-7, with TRBD1 identical over 7 bases. The CDR3 has 16 residues. CDR1 and CDR2 from the germline V gene are PRHDT and FYEKMQ (reference sequence). After removal of 4 bases from V and 5 bases from J, the junction contained 14 bases not matched to a gene.